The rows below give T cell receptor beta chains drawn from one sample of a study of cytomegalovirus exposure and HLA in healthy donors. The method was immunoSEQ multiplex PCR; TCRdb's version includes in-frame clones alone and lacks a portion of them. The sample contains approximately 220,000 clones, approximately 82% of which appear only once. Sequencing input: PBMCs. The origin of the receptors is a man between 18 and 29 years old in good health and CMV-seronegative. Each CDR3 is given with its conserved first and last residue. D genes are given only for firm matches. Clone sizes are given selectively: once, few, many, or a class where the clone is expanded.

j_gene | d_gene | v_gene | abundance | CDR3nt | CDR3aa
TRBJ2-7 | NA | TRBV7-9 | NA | TGTGCCAGCAGCCCGATCGACTATACCGGCTACGAGCAGTACTTC | CASSPIDYTGYEQYF
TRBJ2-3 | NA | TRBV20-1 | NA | TGCAGTGCCCAGGACATAGATACGCAGTATTTT | CSAQDIDTQYF
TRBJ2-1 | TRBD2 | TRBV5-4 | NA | TGTGCCAGCAGCTTGGCCTTCACTAGCGGGCGTGATTGGAATGAGCAGTTCTTC | CASSLAFTSGRDWNEQFF
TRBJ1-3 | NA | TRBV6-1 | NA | TGTGCCAGCCAGGGACTTAACTCTGGAAACACCATATATTTT | CASQGLNSGNTIYF
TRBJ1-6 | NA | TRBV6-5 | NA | TGTGCCAGCAGCCCTCGCCCGCGGGATTCACCCCTCCACTTT | CASSPRPRDSPLHF
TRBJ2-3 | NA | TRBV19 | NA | TGTGCCAGTAGTCTAACGACATCAGCTACGCAGTATTTT | CASSLTTSATQYF
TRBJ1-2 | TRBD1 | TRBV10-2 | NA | TGCGCCAGCAGTGAGTCAGGGCGGACAGGAACGGGTGGCTACACCTTC | CASSESGRTGTGGYTF
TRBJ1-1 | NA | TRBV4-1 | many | TGCGCCAGCCAAAGGGGCGTCTCCACTGAAGCTTTCTTT | CASQRGVSTEAFF
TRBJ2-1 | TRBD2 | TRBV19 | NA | TGTGCCAGTAGTATAGTACTAGCGGTCGCTAATGAGCAGTTCTTC | CASSIVLAVANEQFF
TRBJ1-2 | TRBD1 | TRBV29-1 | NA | TGCAGCGTTCGGACAGGGGCAATTGGCTACACCTTC | CSVRTGAIGYTF
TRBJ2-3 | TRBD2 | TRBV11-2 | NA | TGTGCCAGCAGCCCAGGAGCTAGCGGGAGTACAGATACGCAGTATTTT | CASSPGASGSTDTQYF
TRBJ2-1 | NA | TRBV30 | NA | TGTGCCTGGCAAGGGGAACCCTACGTGGGGCAGTTCTTC | CAWQGEPYVGQFF
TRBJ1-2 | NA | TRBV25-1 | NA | TGTGCCAGCAGTGAGTCCCGTGGGGCGTCAGGCTACACCTTC | CASSESRGASGYTF
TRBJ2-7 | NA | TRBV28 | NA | TGTGCCAGCAGCAGGGGGGGACAGGTCAACGAGCAGTACTTC | CASSRGGQVNEQYF
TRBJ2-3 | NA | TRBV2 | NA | TGTGCCAGCTCGTTGGAGGGCCCAGATACGCAGTATTTT | CASSLEGPDTQYF
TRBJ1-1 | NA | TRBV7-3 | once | TGTGCCAGCAGCTTATTAGGCGGGGTCACTGAAGCTTTCTTT | CASSLLGGVTEAFF
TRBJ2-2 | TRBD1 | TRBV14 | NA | TGTGCCAGCAGCGGACGGACAGGGGCGAACACCGGGGAGCTGTTTTTT | CASSGRTGANTGELFF
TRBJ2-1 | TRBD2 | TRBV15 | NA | TGTGCCACCAGCAGAGAATTCGGGACTAGCGGAGTCTCTTCCTACAATGAGCAGTTCTTC | CATSREFGTSGVSSYNEQFF
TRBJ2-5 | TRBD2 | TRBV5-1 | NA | TGCGCCAGCAGCCCCGGTAGCGGGGACGAGACCCAGTACTTC | CASSPGSGDETQYF
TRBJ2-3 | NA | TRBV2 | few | TGTGCCAGCAGTGAATCTAGCCCCACAGATACGCAGTATTTT | CASSESSPTDTQYF
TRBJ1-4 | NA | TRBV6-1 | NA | TGTGCCAGCAGTGTAATGCAGTCTAATGAAAAACTGTTTTTT | CASSVMQSNEKLFF
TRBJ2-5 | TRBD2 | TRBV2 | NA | TGTGCCAGAGGACAATCCGGGACTAAAAGACAAGAGACCCAGTACTTC | CARGQSGTKRQETQYF
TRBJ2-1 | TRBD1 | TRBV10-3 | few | TGTGCCATCAGTGTAGGGACAGGGACCGCAGGAGAGCAGTTCTTC | CAISVGTGTAGEQFF
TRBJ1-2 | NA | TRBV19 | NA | TGTGCCAGTAGTATAGGGCCAGGAAATAACTATGGCTACACCTTC | CASSIGPGNNYGYTF
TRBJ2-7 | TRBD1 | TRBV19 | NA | TGTGCCAGTAGTATCGGGCAGGGGGCACGCGAGCAGTACTTC | CASSIGQGAREQYF
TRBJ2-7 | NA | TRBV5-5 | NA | TGTGCCAGCAGCCCCTTTGTTAGCGCGCACTACGAGCAGTACTTC | CASSPFVSAHYEQYF
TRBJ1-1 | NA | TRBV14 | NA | TGTGCCAGCAGCCAATACAGGGTATTCATGAACACTGAAGCTTTCTTT | CASSQYRVFMNTEAFF
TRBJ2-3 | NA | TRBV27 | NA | TGTGCCAGCAGTTTAGGCCTAGTTTTAGGCACAGATACGCAGTATTTT | CASSLGLVLGTDTQYF
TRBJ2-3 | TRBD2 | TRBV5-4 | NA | TGTGCCAGCAGCTTTAGCGGGAGGGGGACAGATACGCAGTATTTT | CASSFSGRGTDTQYF
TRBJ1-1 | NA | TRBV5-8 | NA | TGTGCCAGCAGCTTGCGGAGGAACACTGAAGCTTTCTTT | CASSLRRNTEAFF
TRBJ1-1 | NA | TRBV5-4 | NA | TGTGCCAGCAGCTTGGCAGGGGCATTAAACACTGAAGCTTTCTTT | CASSLAGALNTEAFF
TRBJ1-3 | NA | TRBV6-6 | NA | TGTGCCAGCAGACTACTCGGGGGAACTGGAAACACCATATATTTT | CASRLLGGTGNTIYF
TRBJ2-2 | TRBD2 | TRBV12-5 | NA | TGTGCTAGTGGTTTCCCGGGACTAGCGGGAGTTGAGTACGGGGAGCTGTTTTTT | CASGFPGLAGVEYGELFF
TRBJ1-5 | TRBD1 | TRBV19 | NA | TGTGCCAGTAGCCCGACAGGGGACCTCAATCAGCCCCAGCATTTT | CASSPTGDLNQPQHF
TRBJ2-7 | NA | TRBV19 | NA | TGTGCCAGTAGTATACCTGGAGCCTACGAGCAGTACTTC | CASSIPGAYEQYF
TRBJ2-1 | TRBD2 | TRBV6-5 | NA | TGTGCCAGCAGTTGGGCTAGCGGGGGTGGGGAGCAGTTCTTC | CASSWASGGGEQFF
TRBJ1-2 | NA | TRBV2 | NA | TGTGCCAGCTATCGGCAGGGAGGGATCTATGGCTACACCTTC | CASYRQGGIYGYTF
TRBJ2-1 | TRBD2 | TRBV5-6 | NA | TGTGCCAGCAGCTTGCGGTCTAGCGGGACGGCTGAGCAGTTCTTC | CASSLRSSGTAEQFF
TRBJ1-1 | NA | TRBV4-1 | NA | TGCGCCAGCGGCCCCCTATCGAGAGGTGGGAACACTGAAGCTTTCTTT | CASGPLSRGGNTEAFF
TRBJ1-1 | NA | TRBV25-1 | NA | TGTGCCAGCAGTGAATCCAGGCCAGGGCACACTGAAGCTTTCTTT | CASSESRPGHTEAFF
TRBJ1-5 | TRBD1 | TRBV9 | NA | TGTGCCAGCAGCGTAGGGGGGACAGACAATCAGCCCCAGCATTTT | CASSVGGTDNQPQHF
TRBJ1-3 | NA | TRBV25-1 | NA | TGTGCCAGCAGTGGCTCGGTCACCATATATTTT | CASSGSVTIYF
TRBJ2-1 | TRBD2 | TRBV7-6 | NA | TGTGCCAGCAGCTTAGCGGGAGGGTTAGGGAATGAGCAGTTCTTC | CASSLAGGLGNEQFF
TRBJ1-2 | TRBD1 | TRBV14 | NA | TGTGCCAGCAGCCTTTTCGGACAGGGTGGGGGCTACACCTTC | CASSLFGQGGGYTF
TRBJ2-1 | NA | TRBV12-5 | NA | TGTGCTAGTGGTTTGGGTCAGGTAAATGAGCAGTTCTTC | CASGLGQVNEQFF